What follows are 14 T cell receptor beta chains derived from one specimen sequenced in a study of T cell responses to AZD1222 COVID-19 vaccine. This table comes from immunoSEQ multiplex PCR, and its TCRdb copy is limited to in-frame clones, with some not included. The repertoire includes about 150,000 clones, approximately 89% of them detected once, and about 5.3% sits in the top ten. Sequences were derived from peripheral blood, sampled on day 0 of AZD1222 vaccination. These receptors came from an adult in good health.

The CDR3 DNA is TGTGCCAGTACCATAGCGGGAGGGCCCCAAGAGACCCAGTACTTC. Its translation is CASTIAGGPQETQYF. This chain uses TRBV19 with TRBJ2-5, with 11 bases lining up with TRBD2. The CDR3 length is 15 residues. The germline gives CDR1 LNHDA, CDR2 SQIVND (reference sequence). Trimming removed 7 bases from V and 1 base from J; junction bases left unmatched: 5.

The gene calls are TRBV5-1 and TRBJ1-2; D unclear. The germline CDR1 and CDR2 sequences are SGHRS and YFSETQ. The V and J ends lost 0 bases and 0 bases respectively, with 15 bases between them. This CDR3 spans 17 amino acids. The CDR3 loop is CASSLGTDRGTNYGYTF. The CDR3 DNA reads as TGCGCCAGCAGCTTGGGAACGGATCGAGGCACTAACTATGGCTACACCTTC.

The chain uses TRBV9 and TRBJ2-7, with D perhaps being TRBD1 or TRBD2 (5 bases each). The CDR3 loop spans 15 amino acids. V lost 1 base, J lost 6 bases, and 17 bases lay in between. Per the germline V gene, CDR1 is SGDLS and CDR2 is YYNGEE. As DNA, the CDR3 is TGTGCCAGCAGCGTATCCAGGGACCTCCTAGGCGAGCAGTACTTC. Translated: CASSVSRDLLGEQYF.

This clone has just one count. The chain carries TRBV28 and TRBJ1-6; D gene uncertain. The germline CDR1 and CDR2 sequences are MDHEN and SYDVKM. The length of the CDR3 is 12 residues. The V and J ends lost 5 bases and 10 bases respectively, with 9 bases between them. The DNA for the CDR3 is TGTGCCAGCAGTCCCTGGCCGTCACCCCTCCACTTT. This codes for CASSPWPSPLHF.

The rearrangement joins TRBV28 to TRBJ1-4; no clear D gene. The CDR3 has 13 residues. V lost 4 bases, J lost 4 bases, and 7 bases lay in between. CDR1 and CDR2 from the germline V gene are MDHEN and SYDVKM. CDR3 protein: CASSYQYNEKLFF. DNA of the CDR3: TGTGCCAGCAGTTATCAGTATAATGAAAAACTGTTTTTT.

The CDR3 region has the DNA TGTGCCAGCAGTTCCGGGGCGCGGCAGGATCAGCCCCAGCATTTT. It encodes CASSSGARQDQPQHF. The V call is TRBV28, the J call TRBJ1-5; D is possibly TRBD1 (5 bases). Germline V gives CDR1 MDHEN, CDR2 SYDVKM. V was pared by 4 bases and J by 5 bases, with 15 bases between. CDR3 length equals 15 residues.

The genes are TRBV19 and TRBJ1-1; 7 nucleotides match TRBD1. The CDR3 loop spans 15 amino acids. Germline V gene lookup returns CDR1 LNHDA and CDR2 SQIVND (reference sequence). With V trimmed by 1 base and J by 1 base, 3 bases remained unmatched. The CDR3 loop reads CASSIGQGWNTEAFF. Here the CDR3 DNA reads TGTGCCAGTAGTATAGGACAGGGCTGGAACACTGAAGCTTTCTTT.

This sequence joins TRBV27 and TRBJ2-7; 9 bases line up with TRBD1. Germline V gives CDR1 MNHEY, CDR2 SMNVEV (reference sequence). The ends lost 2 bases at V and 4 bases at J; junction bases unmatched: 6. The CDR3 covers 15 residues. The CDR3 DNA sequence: TGTGCCAGCAGTTTAGGGACAGGGTCTCCGTACGAGCAGTACTTC. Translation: CASSLGTGSPYEQYF.

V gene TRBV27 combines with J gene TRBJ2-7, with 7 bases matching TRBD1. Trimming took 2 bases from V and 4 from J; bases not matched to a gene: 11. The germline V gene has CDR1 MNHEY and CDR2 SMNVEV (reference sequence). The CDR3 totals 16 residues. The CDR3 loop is CASSLNPDRVGYEQYF. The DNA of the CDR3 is TGTGCCAGCAGTTTAAACCCCGACAGGGTAGGGTACGAGCAGTACTTC.

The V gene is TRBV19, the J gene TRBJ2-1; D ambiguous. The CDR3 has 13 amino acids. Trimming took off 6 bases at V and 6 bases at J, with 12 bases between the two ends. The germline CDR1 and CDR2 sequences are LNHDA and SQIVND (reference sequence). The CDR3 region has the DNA TGTGCCAGTAGCGACTCATCCGGCAATGAGCAGTTCTTC. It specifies CASSDSSGNEQFF.

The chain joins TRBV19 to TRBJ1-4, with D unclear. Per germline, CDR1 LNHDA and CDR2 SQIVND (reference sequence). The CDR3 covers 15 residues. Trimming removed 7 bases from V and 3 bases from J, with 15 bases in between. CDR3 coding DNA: TGTGCCAGTAAACCTGGGCCGGCCCCTAATGAAAAACTGTTTTTT. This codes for CASKPGPAPNEKLFF.

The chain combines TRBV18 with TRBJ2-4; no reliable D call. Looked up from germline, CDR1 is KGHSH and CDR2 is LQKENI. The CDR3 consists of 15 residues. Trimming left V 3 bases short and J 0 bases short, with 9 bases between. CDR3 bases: TGTGCCAGCTCACCTCTATCCATAGCCAAAAACATTCAGTACTTC. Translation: CASSPLSIAKNIQYF.

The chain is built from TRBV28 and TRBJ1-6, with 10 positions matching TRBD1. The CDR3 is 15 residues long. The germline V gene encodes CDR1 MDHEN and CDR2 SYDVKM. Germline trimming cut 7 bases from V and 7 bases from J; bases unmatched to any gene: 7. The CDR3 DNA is TGTGCCAGCAACCCAATGGGACAGGGGAATTCACCCCTCCACTTT. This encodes CASNPMGQGNSPLHF.

Here the CDR3 DNA reads TGTGCCAGCAGTGCGGAGGGTTACGGTCAGCCCCAGCATTTT. Residues: CASSAEGYGQPQHF. The J gene is TRBJ1-5, the V gene TRBV2; D gene unclear. The CDR3 runs to 14 residues. V shed 4 bases and J shed 6 bases, with 13 bases lying between them. Per germline, CDR1 SNHLY and CDR2 FYNNEI.